Listed here are 21 T cell receptor beta chains from one sample, sequenced in a study of T cell repertoires in cytomegalovirus infection. TCRdb reprocessed the reads with MiXCR, giving one entry per CDR3 protein. The sample lists about 240,000 distinct CDR3 sequences; 5% to 8.5% were seen once. Sequencing was performed on PBMCs. These receptors all stem from a human donor in good health (CMV status not recorded). Some clones in this sample may be carry-over from other donors' samples.

This chain connects TRBV6-4 to TRBJ2-1, with 7 bases lining up with TRBD2. This CDR3 contains 16 residues. The V gene end was trimmed by 7 bases and the J gene end by 7 bases; junction bases not matched to a gene: 16. The V gene's germline CDR1 is MRHNA and CDR2 SNTAGT. The CDR3 sequence: CASTPRGAGDPNEQFF. Here the CDR3 DNA reads TGTGCCAGCACACCAAGAGGGGCGGGGGATCCTAATGAGCAGTTCTTC.

The chain uses TRBV27 and TRBJ2-2; D not certain. This CDR3 region has 14 residues. CDR1 MNHEY and CDR2 SMNVEV come from the germline V gene (reference sequence). The V gene lost 3 bases and the J gene lost 3 bases, with 8 bases spanning the gap. Here the CDR3 reads CASSLDLYTGELFF. CDR3 in DNA: TGTGCCAGCAGTTTGGACCTATACACCGGGGAGCTGTTTTTT.

This clonotype showed up just a few times. The chain combines TRBV7-2 with TRBJ2-1, with D uncertain. CDR1 SGHTA and CDR2 FQGNSA come from the germline V gene. The CDR3 spans 13 residues. V was cut by 5 bases and J by 5 bases, with 10 bases left in between. CDR3 sequence reads: CASSRLFHNEQFF. The CDR3 region has the DNA TGTGCCAGCAGCCGCCTTTTTCACAATGAGCAGTTCTTC.

The V call is TRBV4-3, the J call TRBJ1-4, with D unclear. V shed 0 bases and J shed 0 bases, with 8 bases lying between them. CDR3 length: 16 residues. Germline CDR1 is LGHNA and CDR2 is YSLEER. CDR3 region: CASSQDWGATNEKLFF. CDR3 DNA sequence: TGCGCCAGCAGCCAAGATTGGGGAGCAACTAATGAAAAACTGTTTTTT.

This clonotype was observed many times. This sequence joins TRBV7-2 and TRBJ2-1; D remains ambiguous. This CDR3 is built from 15 residues. Trimming pared 5 bases from V and 5 bases from J, leaving 16 bases between. Per the germline V gene, CDR1 is SGHTA and CDR2 is FQGNSA. DNA of the CDR3: TGTGCCAGCAGCACAGTAGGGTTACCGCACAATGAGCAGTTCTTC. Protein sequence: CASSTVGLPHNEQFF. Full variable domain (outside the CDR3, taken from reference TRBV7-2 and TRBJ2-1): GAGVSQSPSNKVTEKGKDVELRCDPISGHTALYWYRQSLGQGLEFLIYFQGNSAPDKSGLPSDRFSAERTGGSVSTLTIQRTQQEDSAVYLCASSTVGLPHNEQFFGPGTRLTVL.

Here the CDR3 DNA reads TGTGCCAGCAGTCTCCGAGGACAGGGGGCGGCGAGAGAGACCCAGTACTTC. It encodes CASSLRGQGAARETQYF. The rearrangement links TRBV28 to TRBJ2-5, with 11 nucleotides matching TRBD1. The CDR3 is 17 residues long. Trimming removed 5 bases from V and 4 bases from J; junction bases left unmatched: 12. The germline gives CDR1 MDHEN, CDR2 SYDVKM.

Ten or more counts support this clonotype. The CDR3 reads CASSTSPDSGNTIYF. CDR3 sequence (DNA): TGTGCCAGCAGTACCTCACCCGACTCTGGAAACACCATATATTTT. The chain links TRBV6-1 to TRBJ1-3; D is undetermined. This CDR3 region has 15 residues. The germline CDR1 and CDR2 sequences are MNHNS and SASEGT. Trimming left V 5 bases short and J 0 bases short, with 11 bases between.

This clonotype came up many times. V usage is TRBV7-8 and J usage is TRBJ2-3, with TRBD2 matching over 12 bases. From germline, CDR1 is SGHVS and CDR2 FQNEAQ. Trimming cost V 1 base and J 2 bases; bases outside gene matches: 4. The CDR3 sequence is 17 residues long. The CDR3 sequence is CASSLVLAGGFTDTQYF. The CDR3 DNA sequence: TGTGCCAGCAGCTTAGTACTAGCGGGGGGCTTCACAGATACGCAGTATTTT. Full variable domain (outside the CDR3, taken from reference TRBV7-8 and TRBJ2-3): GAGVSQSPRYKVAKRGQDVALRCDPISGHVSLFWYQQALGQGPEFLTYFQNEAQLDKSGLPSDRFFAERPEGSVSTLKIQRTQQEDSAVYLCASSLVLAGGFTDTQYFGPGTRLTVL.

This clonotype was counted ten times or more. The chain combines TRBV4-3 with TRBJ2-7; a weak D match, TRBD1 (5 bases). The CDR3 extends over 15 amino acids. V was cut by 1 base and J by 0 bases, with 10 bases left in between. Germline V gene data show CDR1 as LGHNA and CDR2 as YSLEER. CDR3 region: CASSQGQGRSYEQYF. The CDR3 DNA is TGCGCCAGCAGCCAAGGGCAGGGCCGCTCCTACGAGCAGTACTTC.

This clonotype appeared many times. The chain couples TRBV7-9 to TRBJ1-2; D might be TRBD1 (5 bases). Germline V gene data show CDR1 as SEHNR and CDR2 as FQNEAQ (reference sequence). Deletions cut 2 bases from V and 4 bases from J, with 14 bases between. CDR3 length: 15 residues. The CDR3 DNA reads as TGTGCCAGCAGCTTAAACTTCGACAGTCTCTATGGCTACACCTTC. This sequence encodes CASSLNFDSLYGYTF.

This clonotype was recorded many times. The rearrangement links TRBV7-3 to TRBJ2-2; 8 bases are a match to TRBD2. CDR3 size: 16 residues. The V segment lost 1 base and the J segment 4 bases; nucleotides outside the gene matches: 5. Germline lookup yields CDR1 SGHTA and CDR2 FQGTGA. The DNA of the CDR3 is TGTGCCAGCAGCTTAAGGCGGGGGGACCCCACCGGGGAGCTGTTTTTT. It encodes CASSLRRGDPTGELFF.

This clonotype has at least ten counts. The chain combines TRBV7-8 with TRBJ2-1; 9 bases agree with TRBD1. With V trimmed by 5 bases and J by 4 bases, 12 bases remained unmatched. CDR3 size: 17 residues. Germline V gene data show CDR1 as SGHVS and CDR2 as FQNEAQ. The CDR3 DNA reads as TGTGCCAGCAGCCCTAGATCCGGGACAGGGATTTACAATGAGCAGTTCTTC. It encodes CASSPRSGTGIYNEQFF.

This clonotype showed up many times. In DNA, the CDR3 is TGTGCCAGCAGCCCAAGCGGGGGGCAAAAGGAAAAACTGTTTTTT. Its protein product is CASSPSGGQKEKLFF. The J gene is TRBJ1-4, the V gene TRBV7-9; weak D call: TRBD1 (6 bases). This CDR3 spans 15 amino acids. Trimming removed 5 bases from V and 8 bases from J, with 18 bases in between. Germline V lookup: CDR1 SEHNR, CDR2 FQNEAQ (reference sequence).

The rearrangement uses TRBV20-1 and TRBJ1-5; D remains unclear. Trimming took off 4 bases at V and 0 bases at J, with 10 bases between the two ends. Germline lookup yields CDR1 DFQATT and CDR2 SNEGSKA (reference sequence). The CDR3 sequence is 14 residues long. The CDR3 loop reads CSANSRSSNQPQHF. Here the CDR3 DNA reads TGCAGTGCTAATTCCAGGAGTAGCAATCAGCCCCAGCATTTT.

This clonotype was counted many times. V and J are TRBV6-1 and TRBJ1-6; TRBD1 is a possible D gene (5 bases). The length of the CDR3 is 12 residues. V dropped 11 bases and J dropped 8 bases, with 13 bases sitting between them. Germline V CDR1 and CDR2: MNHNS, SASEGT. CDR3 sequence (DNA): TGTGCCGGTAGGCAGGGTGATTCACCCCTCCACTTT. This sequence encodes CAGRQGDSPLHF.

This rearrangement joins TRBV29-1 to TRBJ2-3; either TRBD1 or TRBD2 may supply D (6 bases each). Germline values: CDR1 SQVTM, CDR2 ANQGSEA. The CDR3 covers 18 residues. The ends were cut back, 0 bases at V and 0 bases at J, with 19 bases in the middle. The CDR3 spells CSVEEVARRGLSTDTQYF. The CDR3 region has the DNA TGCAGCGTTGAAGAAGTCGCCCGACGGGGGCTTAGCACAGATACGCAGTATTTT.

In its sample, this clonotype was seen many times. The chain has TRBV7-2 and TRBJ2-1, with unresolved D. Per the germline V gene, CDR1 is SGHTA and CDR2 is FQGNSA. V lost 4 bases to trimming and J lost 9 bases, with 7 bases between them. There are 11 residues in the CDR3. The CDR3 region has the DNA TGTGCCAGCAGCTCATATAGTGAGCAGTTCTTC. Translated, it gives CASSSYSEQFF.

This clonotype occurred many times. The chain joins TRBV6-2 or TRBV6-3 to TRBJ1-1; D may be TRBD1 (6 bases). The V gene's germline CDR1 is MNHEY and CDR2 SVGEGT. CDR3 length: 17 amino acids. V was clipped by 0 bases and J by 3 bases, with 17 bases between them. CDR3 residues: CASSYSPHGRGDTEAFF. The CDR3 DNA reads as TGTGCCAGCAGTTACTCACCCCACGGGAGGGGGGACACTGAAGCTTTCTTT.

This clonotype was counted many times. This sequence joins TRBV7-2 and TRBJ2-7; 8 nucleotides match TRBD1. Germline-derived CDR1 and CDR2 are SGHTA and FQGNSA. CDR3 length: 15 residues. With V trimmed by 4 bases and J by 3 bases, 8 bases remained unmatched. The CDR3 DNA reads TGTGCCAGCAGCTGGACCCGACAGGGGTACTACGAGCAGTACTTC. As protein: CASSWTRQGYYEQYF.

This clonotype showed up many times. The J gene is TRBJ1-2, the V gene TRBV7-2; no clear D gene. The V end lost 0 bases, the J end lost 4 bases, and 6 bases lay between the germline ends. Germline loops: CDR1 SGHTA, CDR2 FQGNSA. The CDR3 covers 13 residues. The CDR3 reads CASSLAAVYGYTF. For the CDR3, the DNA is TGTGCCAGCAGCTTAGCGGCGGTCTATGGCTACACCTTC.

This clonotype was detected many times. This chain links TRBV10-3 with TRBJ1-4, with D unresolved. Trimming removed 2 bases at V and 8 bases at J, with 12 bases between. Germline V gene sequence: CDR1 ENHRY, CDR2 SYGVKD. CDR3 length: 14 amino acids. This CDR3 is CAISEGRGSEKLFF. Written as DNA, the CDR3 is TGTGCCATCAGTGAGGGACGGGGAAGCGAAAAACTGTTTTTT.